The sequence of this T cell receptor (beta chain) was determined in a study of blood T cell repertoires in COVID-19. Study-wide background: Acute and convalescent COVID-19 samples came from the United States, Italy and Spain.

Clones were sequenced by immunoSEQ multiplex PCR, and TCRdb holds only the in-frame ones, with some missing. The data show 200,000 or so clones, around 87% seen once. Enrollees, about 18 to 95 years old, lived in 24 US areas. This clonotype was sampled from a man aged 25 to 40 in a cohort exposed to, infected with or recovered from COVID-19 (not recorded which). Input material: PBMCs or T cells enriched from blood (not recorded which).

The CDR3, as DNA: TGTGCCAGTAGTATAGTCGGGACAGGCTACAATGAGCAGTTCTTC. It translates to CASSIVGTGYNEQFF. V is TRBV19 and J is TRBJ2-1; TRBD1 matches 8 bases. Trimming at V came to 1 base and at J to 3 bases, leaving 2 bases not matched to a gene. Germline V gene lookup returns CDR1 LNHDA and CDR2 SQIVND (reference sequence). The CDR3 loop spans 15 amino acids. The variable domain in full, with the rest retrieved from reference TRBV19 and TRBJ2-1, is DGGITQSPKYLFRKEGQNVTLSCEQNLNHDAMYWYRQDPGQGLRLIYYSQIVNDFQKGDIAEGYSVSREKKESFPLTVTSAQKNPTAFYLCASSIVGTGYNEQFFGPGTRLTVL.